The 9 T cell receptor beta chains reported below all come from one sample, sequenced in a study of cytomegalovirus exposure and HLA in healthy donors. Primers: 60 Vbeta forward and 13 Jbeta reverse. The assay was immunoSEQ multiplex PCR, and TCRdb's table has in-frame clones only and misses some. The sample has around 60,000 clones; roughly 75% are singletons. Specimen: PBMCs. Source of these receptors: a woman aged 40 to 50 in good health and CMV-seropositive.

V usage is TRBV28 and J usage is TRBJ2-2; D is uncertain. This CDR3 has 13 residues. Per the germline V gene, CDR1 is MDHEN and CDR2 is SYDVKM. Trimming stripped 4 bases from V and 8 bases from J, with 11 bases between. This chain's CDR3 is CASSSSGKGELFF. The CDR3 DNA follows: TGTGCCAGCAGTTCCTCGGGTAAAGGGGAGCTGTTTTTT.

The chain recombines TRBV4-1 with TRBJ2-3; TRBD1 might be the D (6 bases). V lost 0 bases to trimming and J lost 0 bases, with 19 bases between them. The CDR3 length is 19 residues. Germline V CDR1 and CDR2: MGHRA, YSYEKL. The CDR3: CASSQDFSQGISSTDTQYF. CDR3 coding DNA: TGCGCCAGCAGCCAAGATTTCAGCCAGGGGATTTCTAGCACAGATACGCAGTATTTT.

The V and J genes are TRBV7-8 and TRBJ1-5; 7 bases agree with TRBD1. The V and J ends lost 2 bases and 4 bases, in that order; junction bases with no gene match: 11. In germline, CDR1 is SGHVS, CDR2 FQNEAQ. This CDR3 contains 17 residues. The CDR3 DNA reads as TGTGCCAGCAGCTTATCCGAGGGGGCAGAGCTAAATCAGCCCCAGCATTTT. This gives the protein CASSLSEGAELNQPQHF. Together with reference TRBV7-8 and TRBJ1-5, the CDR3 gives the full variable domain: GAGVSQSPRYKVAKRGQDVALRCDPISGHVSLFWYQQALGQGPEFLTYFQNEAQLDKSGLPSDRFFAERPEGSVSTLKIQRTQQEDSAVYLCASSLSEGAELNQPQHFGDGTRLSIL.

Details on this clone: A read error may produce the germline difference seen at one junction end. The rearrangement links TRBV9 to TRBJ1-3; D gene ambiguous. Germline values: CDR1 SGDLS, CDR2 YYNGEE. The CDR3 loop spans 14 amino acids. The CDR3 here is CATSPLDSGNTIYF. CDR3 DNA sequence: TGTGCCACCAGCCCCTTAGACTCTGGAAACACCATATATTTT.

V is TRBV5-5 and J is TRBJ2-1, with D uncertain. V lost 1 base and J 9 bases, leaving 11 bases between the germline ends. Germline V gives CDR1 SGHKS, CDR2 YYEKEE (reference sequence). The CDR3 is 13 amino acids. This CDR3 is CASSLMGRLEQFF. CDR3 sequence (DNA): TGTGCCAGCAGCTTGATGGGCAGGCTTGAGCAGTTCTTC.

V gene TRBV9 combines with J gene TRBJ1-6, with 8 nucleotides matching TRBD1. The germline CDR1 and CDR2 sequences are SGDLS and YYNGEE. V was pared by 7 bases and J by 9 bases, with 15 bases of the junction left unmatched. The CDR3 loop spans 16 amino acids. In nucleotides, the CDR3 is TGTGCCAGCGGCAAAAACGATTATCAGGGGGCTTCACCCCTCCACTTT. This codes for CASGKNDYQGASPLHF.

This chain uses TRBV18 with TRBJ1-5; a possible D gene is TRBD1 (5 bases). Germline lookup yields CDR1 KGHSH and CDR2 LQKENI. This CDR3 has 15 residues. V dropped 2 bases and J dropped 3 bases, with 11 bases sitting between them. The CDR3, as DNA: TGTGCCAGCTCACCAAAGGGGACTACCAATCAGCCCCAGCATTTT. It specifies CASSPKGTTNQPQHF. The full variable domain, its missing parts supplied by reference TRBV18 and TRBJ1-5, is NAGVMQNPRHLVRRRGQEARLRCSPMKGHSHVYWYRQLPEEGLKFMVYLQKENIIDESGMPKERFSAEFPKEGPSILRIQQVVRGDSAAYFCASSPKGTTNQPQHFGDGTRLSIL.

The chain recombines TRBV11-2 with TRBJ1-3; D remains ambiguous. This CDR3 has 12 amino acids. Trimming stripped 4 bases from V and 4 bases from J, with 5 bases between. In germline, CDR1 is SGHAT, CDR2 FQNNGV. CDR3 DNA sequence: TGTGCCAGCAGCTCGAGAGGAAACACCATATATTTT. Encoded protein: CASSSRGNTIYF.

The chain carries TRBV5-4 and TRBJ1-1; 7 positions match TRBD1. CDR1 SGHNT and CDR2 YYREEE come from the germline V gene (reference sequence). CDR3 size: 14 residues. J gave up 1 base and V 2 bases, and 2 bases lay outside the gene matches. In DNA form, the CDR3 reads TGTGCCAGCAGCTTAGGGACAGCGAACACTGAAGCTTTCTTT. Residues: CASSLGTANTEAFF.